Listed below are T cell receptor beta chains from one sample, sequenced in a study of T cell responses to AZD1222 COVID-19 vaccine. Some clones are missing from TCRdb's copy, which holds only in-frame ones; the method was immunoSEQ multiplex PCR. The sample shows 60,000 or so clones, 65% to 90% of them seen only once. The sequenced sample was peripheral blood, obtained on day 0 of AZD1222 vaccination. Every receptor here comes from an adult in good health. The CDR3 runs from the conserved cysteine through the conserved F or W. D genes are given only for firm matches. Rows give clone size only sometimes, using once, few, many, or a class for an expanded clone.

j_call | d_call | v_call | clone_size | cdr3_nt | cdr3_aa
TRBJ1-1 | TRBD1 | TRBV7-6 | - | TGTGCCAGCAGACCGACCGACAGGGACAGCAACAATATGAACACTGAAGCTTTCTTT | CASRPTDRDSNNMNTEAFF
TRBJ1-5 | - | TRBV6-2/TRBV6-3 | few | TGTGCCAGCAGTTACGGGACCGGGCTGAACAATCAGCCCCAGCATTTT | CASSYGTGLNNQPQHF
TRBJ2-1 | - | TRBV24-1 | many | TGTGCCACCAGTTCCCCCAGAAATTCCTACAATGAGCAGTTCTTC | CATSSPRNSYNEQFF
TRBJ2-1 | TRBD2 | TRBV18 | - | TGTGCCAGCTCACCTCTGAGACTAGCGGGACGCCTCAACAATGAGCAGTTCTTC | CASSPLRLAGRLNNEQFF
TRBJ2-1 | TRBD2 | TRBV5-4 | few | TGTGCCAGCAGCTTGGGCGGCGGGGGTGGCTACAATGAGCAGTTCTTC | CASSLGGGGGYNEQFF
TRBJ2-4 | TRBD2 | TRBV11-3 | - | TGTGCCAGCAGCTTAGACACTAGCGGGAGGGCCAGAGCCAAAAACATTCAGTACTTC | CASSLDTSGRARAKNIQYF
TRBJ2-7 | - | TRBV29-1 | - | TGCAGCGCCTCCAGCTCCTACGAGCAGTACTTC | CSASSSYEQYF
TRBJ1-1 | - | TRBV7-9 | once | TGTGCCAGCAGTAAGTGGGACTCGAACACTGAAGCTTTCTTT | CASSKWDSNTEAFF
TRBJ2-7 | - | TRBV11-1 | - | TGTGCCAGCAGCTTATCTCAGGGGGGCCTCTACGAGCAGTACTTC | CASSLSQGGLYEQYF
TRBJ2-1 | TRBD2 | TRBV19 | - | TGTGCCAGTAGAAAAGCGGGAGGGCCAGTTAATGAGCAGTTCTTC | CASRKAGGPVNEQFF
TRBJ1-1 | - | TRBV19 | - | TGTGCCAGTAGTATAAAGAGGGGTAGCACTGAAGCTTTCTTT | CASSIKRGSTEAFF
TRBJ1-1 | TRBD1 | TRBV2 | few | TGTGCCAGCAGTGGGTCGGACAGGGCGACTGAAGCTTTCTTT | CASSGSDRATEAFF
TRBJ2-2 | TRBD2 | TRBV7-3 | - | TGTGCCAGCTCACGAGCGGGAGGGCGAACCGGGGAGCTGTTTTTT | CASSRAGGRTGELFF
TRBJ2-1 | - | TRBV29-1 | - | TGCAGCGGGACCGACAGATTTTACAATGAGCAGTTCTTC | CSGTDRFYNEQFF
TRBJ2-1 | - | TRBV20-1 | once | TGCAGTGCTGTAGCGGTTGAGCAGTTCTTC | CSAVAVEQFF
TRBJ2-5 | TRBD2 | TRBV7-9 | - | TGTGCCAGCAGCTTATCAGGGACTAGCGGGACACAAGAGACCCAGTACTTC | CASSLSGTSGTQETQYF
TRBJ1-1 | TRBD1 | TRBV5-5 | - | TGTGCCAGCAGCTTGCCAAGGACAGGGGTTGACACTGAAGCTTTCTTT | CASSLPRTGVDTEAFF
TRBJ2-1 | - | TRBV29-1 | - | TGCAGCGTTGAAGATCTGTGGGGTGTAAGCTCCTACAATGAGCAGTTCTTC | CSVEDLWGVSSYNEQFF